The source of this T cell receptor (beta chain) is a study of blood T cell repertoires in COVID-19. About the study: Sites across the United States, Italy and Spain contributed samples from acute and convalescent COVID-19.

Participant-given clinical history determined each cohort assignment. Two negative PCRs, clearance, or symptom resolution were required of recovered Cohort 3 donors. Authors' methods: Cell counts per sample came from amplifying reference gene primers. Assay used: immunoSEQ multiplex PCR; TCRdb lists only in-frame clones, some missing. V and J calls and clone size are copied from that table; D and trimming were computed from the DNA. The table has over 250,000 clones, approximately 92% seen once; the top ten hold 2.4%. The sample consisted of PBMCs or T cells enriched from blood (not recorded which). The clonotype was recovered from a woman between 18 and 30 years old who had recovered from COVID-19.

CDR3 sequence reads: CASSAEGQFYYEQYF. CDR3 coding DNA: TGCGCCAGTTCTGCCGAGGGACAGTTTTACTACGAGCAGTACTTC. The J gene is TRBJ2-7, the V gene TRBV5-1; 7 nucleotides line up with TRBD1. The length of the CDR3 is 15 residues. J gave up 3 bases and V 8 bases, and 14 bases lay outside the gene matches. The V gene's germline CDR1 is SGHRS and CDR2 YFSETQ.